This TCR beta chain emerged from a study of blood T cell repertoires in COVID-19. Study summary: T cells, B-cell-depleted T cells, or PBMCs provided the cDNA or gDNA that served as material.

Profiling relied on immunoSEQ multiplex PCR, and the TCRdb table lists in-frame clones only, not all of them. Of about 250,000 clones in the sample, less than 90% were seen once. The age range of participants was about 18 to 95 years, with residence in about two dozen US areas. Participants reported their clinical history, and cohort assignment relied on those reports. Sequenced sample: PBMCs or T cells enriched from blood (not recorded which). The origin of this receptor is a woman aged 50 to 65 who had recovered from COVID-19.

CDR3 bases: TGTGCCAGCAGCTCCGGACAGATAGCCAAAAACATTCAGTACTTC. It encodes CASSSGQIAKNIQYF. The chain joins TRBV6-2 or TRBV6-3 to TRBJ2-4; a weak D match, TRBD1 (6 bases). V lost 6 bases to trimming and J lost 0 bases, with 12 bases between them. Germline CDR1 and CDR2: MNHEY and SVGEGT. This CDR3 is 15 amino acids long.